Presented here are 14 T cell receptor beta chains from one specimen sequenced in a study of cytomegalovirus exposure and HLA in healthy donors (dated by TCRdb to 2016 to 2017). The protocol used for the library was the immunoSEQ multiplex PCR assay. The multiplex PCR relied on a mix of 60 forward primers for TCR Vbeta segments and 13 reverse primers for TCR Jbeta segments. Sourced from immuneACCESS, this table was stored by TCRdb with only in-frame sequences that have V and J called. A share of the clones is absent; for the studies checked, an unresolved V gene accounts for under half, and the remainder has no known explanation. Across this sample there are 180,000 or so clones, with almost 80% seen only once. Clones ranked in the top ten supply almost 6.5% of the sample. Sequencing input: PBMCs. These receptors all stem from a man between 40 and 49 years old in good health and CMV-seropositive.

The table lists this clone with a few counts. The V and J genes are TRBV5-6 and TRBJ2-7; D is unresolved. This CDR3 is 11 amino acids long. Per the germline V gene, CDR1 is SGHDT and CDR2 is YYEEEE. The V end lost 1 base, the J end lost 6 bases, and 5 bases lay between the germline ends. CDR3 loop: CASSLSGEQYF. In DNA form, the CDR3 reads TGTGCCAGCAGCTTGTCCGGCGAGCAGTACTTC.

The chain uses TRBV6-5 and TRBJ1-5, with 8 bases aligning to TRBD1. CDR3 length equals 14 residues. CDR1 and CDR2 (germline): MNHEY, SVGAGI. With 5 bases clipped from V and 6 bases from J, the junction kept 6 bases outside the gene matches. In DNA form, the CDR3 reads TGTGCCAGCAGTACTGGACAGGGTTTTCAGCCCCAGCATTTT. It is translated as CASSTGQGFQPQHF.

This clone was found once. The V gene is TRBV5-8, the J gene TRBJ2-7; 9 bases line up with TRBD1. This CDR3 is built from 16 residues. Germline V gene data show CDR1 as SGHTS and CDR2 as YDEGEE. V shed 4 bases, J shed 4 bases, and the junction held 12 bases outside the gene matches. The DNA of the CDR3 is TGTGCCAGCAGCGTTCGTCCGGGACAGGGAGCGTACGAGCAGTACTTC. It is translated as CASSVRPGQGAYEQYF.

This chain connects TRBV11-3 to TRBJ2-2; D not resolved. CDR1 is SGHNT and CDR2 is YENEEA in the germline V gene. The V and J ends lost 4 bases and 8 bases respectively, with 11 bases between them. This CDR3 spans 13 amino acids. The CDR3 region is CASSSVIRGELFF. In DNA form, the CDR3 reads TGTGCCAGCAGCTCGGTCATCCGGGGGGAGCTGTTTTTT.

The chain has TRBV27 and TRBJ2-7; 10 bases are shared with TRBD2. Germline CDR1 and CDR2: MNHEY and SMNVEV (reference sequence). The V and J ends lost 0 bases and 4 bases, in that order; junction bases with no gene match: 15. CDR3 size: 19 residues. CDR3 residues: CASSLSAPLPSGSFYEQYF. CDR3 coding DNA: TGTGCCAGCAGTTTATCGGCACCACTTCCTAGCGGGAGTTTTTACGAGCAGTACTTC.

The rearrangement links TRBV10-3 to TRBJ2-7; possibly TRBD1 for D (6 bases). Trimming took off 4 bases at V and 5 bases at J, with 9 bases between the two ends. This CDR3 is built from 12 residues. Germline V gives CDR1 ENHRY, CDR2 SYGVKD. CDR3 DNA: TGTGCCATCAGTGGGGGACACCACGAGCAGTACTTC. It translates to CAISGGHHEQYF.

The chain links TRBV4-2 to TRBJ2-1; 10 nucleotides line up with TRBD2. The CDR3 has 16 residues. V trimming: 1 base; J trimming: 9 bases; junction bases outside the gene matches: 9. Germline assignment: CDR1 LGHNA and CDR2 YNFKEQ. The CDR3 sequence: CASSQVSGRARVEQFF. The CDR3 DNA follows: TGTGCCAGCAGCCAAGTAAGCGGGAGGGCCCGAGTTGAGCAGTTCTTC.

The chain is built from TRBV2 and TRBJ1-2; tentative D call: TRBD1 (5 bases). The ends were cut back, 7 bases at V and 1 base at J, with 16 bases in the middle. Germline V gives CDR1 SNHLY, CDR2 FYNNEI. This CDR3 comprises 15 residues. As DNA, the CDR3 is TGTGCCAGCACCCCTCCCTGGGGGGATAACTATGGCTACACCTTC. It encodes CASTPPWGDNYGYTF.

The CDR3 sequence is CASSEGASGFTDTQYF. The CDR3 coding sequence is TGTGCCAGCAGTGAAGGGGCTAGCGGATTTACGGATACGCAGTATTTT. This chain connects TRBV2 to TRBJ2-3; TRBD2 matches 7 bases. Germline V gene lookup returns CDR1 SNHLY and CDR2 FYNNEI. J was trimmed by 6 bases and V by 1 base; bases with no gene match: 10. The CDR3 extends over 16 amino acids.

The chain is built from TRBV18 and TRBJ2-1; 7 bases map to TRBD1. Germline lookup yields CDR1 KGHSH and CDR2 LQKENI. J lost 9 bases, V lost 8 bases, and 10 bases had no gene match. CDR3 length: 13 amino acids. Here the CDR3 DNA reads TGTGCCAGCGGTCAACAGGGGTATGGTGAGCAGTTCTTC. It is translated as CASGQQGYGEQFF.

The gene calls are TRBV7-9 and TRBJ2-1; D is unresolved. Trimming removed 7 bases from V and 3 bases from J, with 4 bases in between. CDR1 is SEHNR, CDR2 FQNEAQ, per germline (reference sequence). There are 11 residues in the CDR3. The CDR3: CASTVYNEQFF. In nucleotides, the CDR3 is TGTGCCAGCACCGTCTACAATGAGCAGTTCTTC.

The chain uses TRBV27 and TRBJ2-3; TRBD2 aligns across 7 bases. J gave up 3 bases and V 3 bases, and 9 bases lay outside the gene matches. This CDR3 spans 16 amino acids. Germline CDR1 and CDR2: MNHEY and SMNVEV (reference sequence). CDR3 bases: TGTGCCAGCAGTTTCTTAGGCGGGAGTAGGACAGATACGCAGTATTTT. This sequence encodes CASSFLGGSRTDTQYF.

The chain has TRBV5-6 and TRBJ2-6, with unresolved D. The CDR3 consists of 15 residues. Germline V gene lookup returns CDR1 SGHDT and CDR2 YYEEEE. V was clipped by 3 bases and J by 0 bases, with 7 bases between them. The CDR3 nucleotides read TGTGCCAGCAGCTCTGGAGCCTCTGGGGCCAACGTCCTGACTTTC. This codes for CASSSGASGANVLTF.

The chain combines TRBV10-3 with TRBJ2-3, with 7 bases matching TRBD2. Per the germline V gene, CDR1 is ENHRY and CDR2 is SYGVKD. The CDR3 has 15 residues. V was clipped by 6 bases and J by 3 bases; unmatched bases: 9. CDR3 sequence: CAIRRGELSTDTQYF. The CDR3 region has the DNA TGTGCCATCAGACGGGGGGAGTTAAGTACAGATACGCAGTATTTT.